This T cell receptor beta chain was captured by sequencing in a study of cytomegalovirus exposure and HLA in healthy donors. Points from the study as a whole: Reports indicated that the classifier achieved high specificity and sensitivity in diagnosing cytomegalovirus status. Most sequenced TCRs were rare (though some public TCRs occurred in many donors).

This clone was recorded once. Antigen specificity is unknown. Assay used: immunoSEQ multiplex PCR; TCRdb lists only in-frame clones, some missing. This sample has nearly 110,000 clones, with 88% found just once. CDR3 length: 16 residues. Per germline, CDR1 MNHEY and CDR2 SMNVEV (reference sequence). Trimming stripped 3 bases from V and 0 bases from J, with 11 bases between. This receptor was obtained from a woman aged 18-35 years in good health and CMV-seropositive. The V call is TRBV27, the J call TRBJ2-2; no firm D call. Sequences were obtained from PBMCs. The DNA for the CDR3 is TGTGCCAGCAGTTTTTCAGCGCGCGCGAACACCGGGGAGCTGTTTTTT. Translated: CASSFSARANTGELFF.